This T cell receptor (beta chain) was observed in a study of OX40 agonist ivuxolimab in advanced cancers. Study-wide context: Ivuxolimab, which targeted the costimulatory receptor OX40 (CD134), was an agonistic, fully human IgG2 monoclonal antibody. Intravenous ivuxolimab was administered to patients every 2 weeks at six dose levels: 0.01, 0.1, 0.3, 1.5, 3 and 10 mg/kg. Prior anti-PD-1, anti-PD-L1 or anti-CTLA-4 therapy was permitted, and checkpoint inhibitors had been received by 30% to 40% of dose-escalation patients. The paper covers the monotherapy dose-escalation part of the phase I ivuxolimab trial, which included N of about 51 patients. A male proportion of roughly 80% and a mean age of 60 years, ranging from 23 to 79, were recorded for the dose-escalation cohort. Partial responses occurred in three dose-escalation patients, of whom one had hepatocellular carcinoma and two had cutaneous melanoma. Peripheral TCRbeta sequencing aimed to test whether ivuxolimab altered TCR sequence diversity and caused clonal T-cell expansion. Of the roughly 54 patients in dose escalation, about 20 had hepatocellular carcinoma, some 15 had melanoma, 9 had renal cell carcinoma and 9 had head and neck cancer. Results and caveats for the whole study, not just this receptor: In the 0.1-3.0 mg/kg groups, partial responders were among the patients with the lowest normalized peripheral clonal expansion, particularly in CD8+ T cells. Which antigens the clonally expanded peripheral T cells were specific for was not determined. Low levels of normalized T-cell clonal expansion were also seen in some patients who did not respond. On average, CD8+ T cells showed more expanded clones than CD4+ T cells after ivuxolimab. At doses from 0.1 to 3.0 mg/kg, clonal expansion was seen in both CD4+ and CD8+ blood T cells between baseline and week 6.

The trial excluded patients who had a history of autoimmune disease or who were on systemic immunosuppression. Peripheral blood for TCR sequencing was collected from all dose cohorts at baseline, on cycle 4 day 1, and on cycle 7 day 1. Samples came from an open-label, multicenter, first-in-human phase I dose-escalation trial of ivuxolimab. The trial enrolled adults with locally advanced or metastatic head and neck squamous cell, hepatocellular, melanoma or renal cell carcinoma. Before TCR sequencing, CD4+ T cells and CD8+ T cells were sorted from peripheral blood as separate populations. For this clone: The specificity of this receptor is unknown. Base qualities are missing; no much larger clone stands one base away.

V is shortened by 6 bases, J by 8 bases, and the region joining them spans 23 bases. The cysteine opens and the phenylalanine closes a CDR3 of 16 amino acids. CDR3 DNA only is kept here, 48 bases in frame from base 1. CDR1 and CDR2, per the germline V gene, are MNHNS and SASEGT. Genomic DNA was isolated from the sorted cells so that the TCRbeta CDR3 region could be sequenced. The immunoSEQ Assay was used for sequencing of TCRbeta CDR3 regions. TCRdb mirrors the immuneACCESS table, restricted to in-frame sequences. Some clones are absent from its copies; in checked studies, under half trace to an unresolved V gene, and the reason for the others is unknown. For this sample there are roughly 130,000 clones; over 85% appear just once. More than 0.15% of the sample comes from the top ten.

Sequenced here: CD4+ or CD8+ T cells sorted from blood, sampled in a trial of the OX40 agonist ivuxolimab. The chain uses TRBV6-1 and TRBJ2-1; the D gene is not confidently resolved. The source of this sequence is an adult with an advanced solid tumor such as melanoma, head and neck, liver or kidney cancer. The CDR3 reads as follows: CASRELGLASYDEQFF. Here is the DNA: TGTGCCAGCAGGGAATTGGGGTTAGCTTCTTACGATGAGCAGTTCTTC.